One sample yielded the 9 T cell receptor beta chains listed below, sequenced in a study of T cell responses to AZD1222 COVID-19 vaccine (dated by TCRdb to about 2021). Libraries were prepared through the immunoSEQ multiplex PCR assay. TCRdb took over this immuneACCESS table, retaining in-frame rearrangements with V and J assigned. Such tables are incomplete; in checked studies, under half of the missing clones stem from an unresolved V gene, and the remainder is unexplained. A total of over 130,000 clones appear in this sample, about 92% of them only once. 4.5% to 5.5% of the sample is taken by the ten largest. The sample's time point label is to be understood as: baseline before first vaccination. Sequencing was performed on peripheral blood, taken on day 0 of AZD1222 vaccination. These TCRs come from an adult in good health.

The chain links TRBV20-1 to TRBJ2-5; weak D call: TRBD1 (5 bases). Germline-derived CDR1 and CDR2 are DFQATT and SNEGSKA (reference sequence). The CDR3 contains 11 residues. The CDR3 sequence: CSAQASATQYF. For the CDR3, the DNA is TGCAGCGCACAGGCTAGTGCGACCCAGTACTTC.

The chain combines TRBV11-2 with TRBJ1-3; D gene uncertain. The germline V gene encodes CDR1 SGHAT and CDR2 FQNNGV. V lost 3 bases to trimming and J lost 0 bases, with 12 bases between them. The CDR3 has 16 residues. CDR3 DNA sequence: TGTGCCAGCAGCTTGGATCGGGCAGCCTCTGGAAACACCATATATTTT. Translated, it gives CASSLDRAASGNTIYF. Drawing the rest from reference TRBV11-2 and TRBJ1-3, the complete variable domain is EAGVAQSPRYKIIEKRQSVAFWCNPISGHATLYWYQQILGQGPKLLIQFQNNGVVDDSQLPKDRFSAERLKGVDSTLKIQPAKLEDSAVYLCASSLDRAASGNTIYFGEGSWLTVV.

The rearrangement links TRBV19 to TRBJ2-7; 7 nucleotides align to TRBD2. The CDR3 is made up of 13 amino acids. With V trimmed by 6 bases and J by 0 bases, 2 bases remained unmatched. CDR1 and CDR2 from the germline V gene are LNHDA and SQIVND (reference sequence). The CDR3 spells CASRGGNSYEQYF. CDR3 nucleotide sequence: TGTGCCAGTAGGGGAGGGAACTCCTACGAGCAGTACTTC.

The chain is built from TRBV6-1 and TRBJ1-1; the D is unclear. The CDR3 sequence is 14 residues long. Deletions cut 0 bases from V and 8 bases from J, with 13 bases between. CDR1 and CDR2 from the germline V gene are MNHNS and SASEGT. The CDR3 spells CASSEAREGGEAFF. The CDR3 region has the DNA TGTGCCAGCAGTGAAGCCCGGGAGGGAGGAGAAGCTTTCTTT.

This clone was found once. J is TRBJ2-5 and V is TRBV7-2, with TRBD1 identical over 10 bases. The junction had 10 bases not matched to a gene; V was cut back by 6 bases and J by 6 bases. Germline V gives CDR1 SGHTA, CDR2 FQGNSA. The length of the CDR3 is 15 residues. This CDR3 is CASSRPGTGAQTQYF. The CDR3 nucleotides are TGTGCCAGCAGTCGACCCGGGACAGGGGCGCAGACCCAGTACTTC.

V and J are TRBV29-1 and TRBJ1-1; D ambiguous. The CDR3 covers 13 residues. Germline CDR1 SQVTM, CDR2 ANQGSEA. The V end lost 4 bases, the J end lost 5 bases, and 14 bases lay between the germline ends. The CDR3 loop reads CSVATGPRTEAFF. Written as DNA, the CDR3 is TGCAGCGTTGCGACTGGGCCGAGGACTGAAGCTTTCTTT. Using reference TRBV29-1 and TRBJ1-1 for the parts outside the CDR3, the full variable domain is SAVISQKPSRDICQRGTSLTIQCQVDSQVTMMFWYRQQPGQSLTLIATANQGSEATYESGFVIDKFPISRPNLTFSTLTVSNMSPEDSSIYLCSVATGPRTEAFFGQGTRLTVV.

The chain uses TRBV27 and TRBJ2-4; D uncertain. Germline assignment: CDR1 MNHEY and CDR2 SMNVEV (reference sequence). V lost 8 bases and J lost 0, with 14 bases in between. This CDR3 region has 15 residues. The CDR3 DNA follows: TGTGCCAGCGGCCAGGCACCCCTAGCCAAAAACATTCAGTACTTC. Translation gives CASGQAPLAKNIQYF.

V usage is TRBV5-1 and J usage is TRBJ1-2; no clear D. This CDR3 is built from 13 residues. The V gene's germline CDR1 is SGHRS and CDR2 YFSETQ. V lost 3 bases and J lost 2, with 8 bases in between. CDR3 sequence (DNA): TGCGCCAGCAGCTATGGCAGAAACTATGGCTACACCTTC. Residues: CASSYGRNYGYTF.

The V gene is TRBV27, the J gene TRBJ1-1, with 9 positions matching TRBD1. Looked up from germline, CDR1 is MNHEY and CDR2 is SMNVEV (reference sequence). This CDR3 is built from 15 residues. V lost 3 bases to trimming and J lost 1 base; unmatched junction nucleotides: 3. CDR3 sequence reads: CASSLAGQGNTEAFF. The CDR3 DNA sequence: TGTGCCAGCAGTTTGGCGGGACAGGGGAACACTGAAGCTTTCTTT.